The table lists the clone carrying this T cell receptor beta chain with a few counts. This sample is drawn from a study of beta chain features in type 1 diabetes. Every bit of the isolated RNA underwent reverse transcription, so sequencing read expressed TCRB transcripts. Method: immunoSEQ multiplex PCR; TCRdb's copy keeps in-frame clones and lacks some. The table has some 270,000 clones, 12% to 15% seen once. Using CD45RO/CCR7/CD25/CD127/CD95/CD27, CD4+ naive, central memory, regulatory and stem cell-like memory cells were sorted. Per the germline V gene, CDR1 is LGHNA and CDR2 is YSLEER. CDR3 length equals 17 residues. Trimming removed 0 bases from V and 5 bases from J, with 16 bases in between.

This TCR came from a woman aged 40 to 55 in good health. Source material: naive CD4+ T cells from blood. The J gene is TRBJ2-2, the V gene TRBV4-3; perhaps TRBD2 as D (5 bases). The CDR3 DNA reads as TGCGCCAGCAGCCAAGAGTTTTCCCTTGCGGGTACCGGGGAGCTGTTTTTT. Its translation: CASSQEFSLAGTGELFF.